The 21 T cell receptor beta chains presented below share a single source sample, sequenced in a study of CD8 T cells in ankylosing spondylitis. TCRdb reprocessed the 5' RACE reads with MiXCR, giving one entry per CDR3 protein. This sample has under 300,000 distinct CDR3 sequences, with over 9.5% found just once. The sequenced sample was blood, either unsorted or a sorted T cell fraction (not recorded which). These receptors all come from a male donor with ankylosing spondylitis or in good health (not recorded which).

In its sample, this clonotype was seen many times. The chain recombines TRBV7-9 with TRBJ1-1; D uncertain. Per the germline V gene, CDR1 is SEHNR and CDR2 is FQNEAQ (reference sequence). Trimming removed 5 bases from V and 4 bases from J, with 14 bases in between. This CDR3 is 14 amino acids long. CDR3 DNA sequence: TGTGCCAGCAGCGCTGTTGGGAGAGGCACTGAAGCTTTCTTT. Encoded protein: CASSAVGRGTEAFF.

This clonotype has just a few counts. The chain carries TRBV11-1 and TRBJ2-2; no clear D gene. Between the trimmed V and J ends, which lost 3 bases and 2 bases, there was a span of 10 bases. This CDR3 is 15 amino acids long. Germline-derived CDR1 and CDR2 are SGHAT and FQDESV (reference sequence). For the CDR3, the DNA is TGTGCCAGCAGCTTGATCGACATCAACACCGGGGAGCTGTTTTTT. Residues: CASSLIDINTGELFF.

This clonotype was picked up many times. J is TRBJ2-5 and V is TRBV7-2; D remains unclear. Trimming pared 4 bases from V and 2 bases from J, leaving 14 bases between. Germline V gene data show CDR1 as SGHTA and CDR2 as FQGNSA. The CDR3 runs to 15 residues. In DNA, the CDR3 is TGTGCCAGCAGCTCCGCGAGACTGATTCAAGAGACCCAGTACTTC. Its translation: CASSSARLIQETQYF.

The sample holds many counts of this clonotype. V gene TRBV12-3 or TRBV12-4 combines with J gene TRBJ2-1; either TRBD1 or TRBD2 may fit D (6 bases each). V shed 6 bases and J shed 7 bases, with 16 bases lying between them. The CDR3 sequence is 14 residues long. The DNA for the CDR3 is TGTGCCAGCAGCATCGAAGGGGGGAGGAATGAGCAGTTCTTC. This sequence encodes CASSIEGGRNEQFF.

At least ten counts were recorded for this clonotype. The chain uses TRBV3-1 and TRBJ2-5, with D possibly TRBD2 on 6 matching bases. The CDR3 contains 14 residues. V was shortened by 0 bases and J by 4 bases, with 9 bases between the two germline ends. Germline CDR1 reads LGHDT; CDR2 reads YNNKEL (reference sequence). The CDR3 bases are TGTGCCAGCAGCCAAGATAGGAGGGTAGAGACCCAGTACTTC. It translates to CASSQDRRVETQYF.

The rearrangement joins TRBV3-1 to TRBJ2-1; tentative D call: TRBD2 (6 bases). The CDR3 has 14 residues. Germline CDR1 is LGHDT and CDR2 is YNNKEL (reference sequence). The V end lost 4 bases, the J end lost 7 bases, and 14 bases lay between the germline ends. The CDR3: CASSRLPGGNEQFF. As DNA, the CDR3 is TGTGCCAGCAGCCGACTCCCTGGGGGGAATGAGCAGTTCTTC.

This clonotype was seen more than once but under ten times. This sequence joins TRBV7-2 and TRBJ2-7, with 10 bases lining up with TRBD2. The germline gives CDR1 SGHTA, CDR2 FQGNSA. J gave up 3 bases and V 0 bases, and 2 bases lay outside the gene matches. The length of the CDR3 is 15 residues. The CDR3: CASSLASGRVYEQYF. In nucleotides, the CDR3 is TGTGCCAGCAGCTTAGCGAGCGGGAGGGTCTACGAGCAGTACTTC.

This clonotype came up many times. The genes are TRBV21-1 and TRBJ2-3. TRBV21-1 is designated a pseudogene. There are 14 residues in the CDR3. The CDR3 DNA sequence: TGTGCCAGCAGCAAAAAGAGATGCACAGATACGCAGTATTTT. It is translated as CASSKKRCTDTQYF.

This clonotype was detected many times. The J gene is TRBJ2-7, the V gene TRBV30; possibly TRBD2 for D (5 bases). The CDR3 is made up of 13 amino acids. CDR1 GTSNPN and CDR2 SVGIG come from the germline V gene (reference sequence). Trimming removed 4 bases at V and 0 bases at J, with 10 bases between. The CDR3 region is CAWTIGSSYEQYF. CDR3 DNA sequence: TGTGCCTGGACCATAGGGAGCTCCTACGAGCAGTACTTC. The full variable domain, its missing parts supplied by reference TRBV30 and TRBJ2-7, is SQTIHQWPATLVQPVGSPLSLECTVEGTSNPNLYWYRQAAGRGLQLLFYSVGIGQISSEVPQNLSASRPQDRQFILSSKKLLLSDSGFYLCAWTIGSSYEQYFGPGTRLTVT.

This clonotype was counted many times. This chain connects TRBV12-3 or TRBV12-4 to TRBJ1-2, with 8 bases that match TRBD1. This CDR3 spans 15 amino acids. V dropped 2 bases and J dropped 4; count of bases not matched to a gene: 6. The CDR3 region is CASSLSGQEGYGYTF. In nucleotides, the CDR3 is TGTGCCAGCAGTTTATCGGGACAGGAGGGCTATGGCTACACCTTC.

This clonotype appeared many times. The chain combines TRBV6-1 with TRBJ2-2, with D possibly matching TRBD2 (6 bases). Trimming took 8 bases from V and 5 from J, leaving 15 bases between them. Germline CDR1 and CDR2: MNHNS and SASEGT. CDR3 length: 14 residues. The CDR3 nucleotides are TGTGCCAGCGGGGGGACCGCAGGAACCGGGGAGCTGTTTTTT. Encoded protein: CASGGTAGTGELFF.

There are many counts of this clonotype. The V and J genes are TRBV7-9 and TRBJ2-7, with D unresolved. V was pared by 4 bases and J by 5 bases, with 9 bases between. The CDR3 totals 12 residues. Germline-derived CDR1 and CDR2 are SEHNR and FQNEAQ (reference sequence). CDR3 in amino acids: CASSSRIHEQYF. The CDR3 bases are TGTGCCAGCAGCTCCAGGATACACGAGCAGTACTTC. The full variable domain, its missing parts supplied by reference TRBV7-9 and TRBJ2-7, is DTGVSQNPRHKITKRGQNVTFRCDPISEHNRLYWYRQTLGQGPEFLTYFQNEAQLEKSRLLSDRFSAERPKGSFSTLEIQRTEQGDSAMYLCASSSRIHEQYFGPGTRLTVT.

This clonotype was found many times. The CDR3 here is CASSYSSGGGTGELFF. As DNA, the CDR3 is TGTGCCAGCAGTTACTCGAGCGGGGGGGGGACCGGGGAGCTGTTTTTT. The rearrangement joins TRBV6-5 to TRBJ2-2; 10 bases agree with TRBD2. J gave up 5 bases and V 0 bases, and 3 bases lay outside the gene matches. Germline V gene lookup returns CDR1 MNHEY and CDR2 SVGAGI. The CDR3 consists of 16 residues.

V gene TRBV5-1 combines with J gene TRBJ2-7, with 11 bases fitting TRBD1. V shed 4 bases, J shed 4 bases, and the junction held 4 bases outside the gene matches. Germline V lookup: CDR1 SGHRS, CDR2 YFSETQ. The CDR3 loop spans 14 amino acids. CDR3 sequence (DNA): TGCGCCAGCAGCACCGGGACAGGGGGGTACGAGCAGTACTTC. Residues: CASSTGTGGYEQYF.

Comment on this clonotype: A much larger clone lies one base from this, so it may be a read error. This chain connects TRBV7-2 to TRBJ2-3; D unclear. Germline values: CDR1 SGHTA, CDR2 FQGNSA. CDR3 length equals 13 residues. The CDR3 reads CASNLEMKGTQYF. The CDR3 DNA is TGTGCCAGCAACTTAGAGATGAAGGGTACGCAGTATTTT.

The sample holds a few counts of this clonotype. This chain joins TRBV12-3 or TRBV12-4 and TRBJ2-3; TRBD1 might be the D (5 bases). The V and J ends lost 1 base and 3 bases respectively, with 11 bases between them. This CDR3 contains 15 residues. Here the CDR3 reads CASSLGGGRTDTQYF. The CDR3 DNA reads TGTGCCAGCAGTTTAGGGGGCGGCAGGACAGATACGCAGTATTTT.

This clonotype was detected ten times or more. The junction departs from the called germline gene at one end, perhaps through a read error. This sequence joins TRBV13 and TRBJ1-1; no definite D call. This CDR3 has 11 amino acids. The V gene's germline CDR1 is PRHDT and CDR2 FYEKMQ (reference sequence). The CDR3 loop is CASSLGVWTVF. The CDR3 region has the DNA TGTGCCAGCAGCTTAGGGGTCTGGACCGTCTTT.

This clonotype was seen many times. The rearrangement uses TRBV5-6 and TRBJ1-1; D is perhaps TRBD1 (6 bases). CDR3 length equals 17 residues. The V gene's germline CDR1 is SGHDT and CDR2 YYEEEE. The V gene lost 1 base and the J gene lost 4 bases, with 20 bases spanning the gap. The CDR3 reads CASSLTVGGKEGTEAFF. Written as DNA, the CDR3 is TGTGCCAGCAGCTTGACGGTGGGGGGCAAGGAGGGCACTGAAGCTTTCTTT.

A few counts support this clonotype. The J gene is TRBJ2-5, the V gene TRBV25-1; 14 nucleotides match TRBD2. V gave up 5 bases and J gave up 5 bases; unmatched junction bases: 10. The germline V gene encodes CDR1 MGHDK and CDR2 SYGVNS. The CDR3 runs 17 residues. CDR3 coding DNA: TGTGCCAGCAGTCCCAGGACTAGCGGGGGGCCAAGGGAGACCCAGTACTTC. Amino acids: CASSPRTSGGPRETQYF.

This clonotype was recorded at least ten times. The chain links TRBV20-1 to TRBJ1-1; D might be TRBD1 (6 bases). Trimming shortened V by 4 bases and J by 0 bases, and 9 bases separated the two germline ends. Germline CDR1 reads DFQATT; CDR2 reads SNEGSKA (reference sequence). The CDR3 contains 13 residues. The CDR3 spells CSATTGLNTEAFF. As DNA, the CDR3 is TGCAGTGCTACGACAGGATTGAACACTGAAGCTTTCTTT.

This clonotype was seen a handful of times. The CDR3 is CASSFTGGAETQYF. As DNA, the CDR3 is TGTGCCAGCAGTTTCACCGGGGGCGCGGAGACCCAGTACTTC. V is TRBV7-9 and J is TRBJ2-5, with D perhaps being TRBD1 or TRBD2 (6 bases each). CDR1 is SEHNR and CDR2 is FQNEAQ in the germline V gene (reference sequence). V dropped 6 bases and J dropped 5 bases, with 16 bases sitting between them. This CDR3 contains 14 residues.